This is a list of T cell receptor beta chains from one sample in a study of shared clonotypes between healthy human individuals. The repertoire was sequenced with immunoSEQ multiplex PCR; TCRdb's copy has only in-frame clones and lacks some. Of some 740,000 clones in the sample, about 92% were seen once. Sequencing input: naive CD8+ T cells sorted from blood. All receptors come from a man aged 25 to 40 in good health. CDR3s include the opening cysteine and the closing phenylalanine or tryptophan. The D gene is left open where the match is weak. Clone size is given for some rows only: seen once, a few or many times, or a class if the clone is expanded.

j_gene	v_gene	abundance	d_gene	CDR3aa	CDR3nt
TRBJ1-1	TRBV4-3	.	.	CASSQDARVFTEAFF	TGCGCCAGCAGCCAAGATGCCAGGGTGTTCACTGAAGCTTTCTTT
TRBJ2-1	TRBV7-9	.	.	CASRIGWEQFF	TGTGCCAGCAGAATAGGTTGGGAGCAGTTCTTC
TRBJ2-1	TRBV19	once	.	CASSTTDRSYNEQFF	TGTGCCAGTAGTACCACAGACAGATCCTACAATGAGCAGTTCTTC
TRBJ2-5	TRBV7-7	.	.	CASSLRATPKETQYF	TGTGCCAGCAGCTTAAGAGCCACTCCTAAAGAGACCCAGTACTTC
TRBJ2-1	TRBV7-8	.	.	CASSLVGLDEQFF	TGTGCCAGCAGCTTAGTCGGGCTGGATGAGCAGTTCTTC
TRBJ2-7	TRBV7-3	.	.	CASSLNVAGAPYEQYF	TGTGCCAGCAGCTTAAATGTCGCAGGGGCCCCCTACGAGCAGTACTTC
TRBJ1-1	TRBV28	.	TRBD1	CASSWWTGGTEAFF	TGTGCCAGCAGTTGGTGGACAGGGGGCACTGAAGCTTTCTTT
TRBJ1-4	TRBV11-2	.	.	CASSWTETNEKLFF	TGTGCCAGCAGCTGGACGGAGACTAATGAAAAACTGTTTTTT
TRBJ2-7	TRBV19	.	.	CASSAGSSEFYEQYF	TGTGCCAGTAGTGCGGGGTCTAGCGAGTTCTACGAGCAGTACTTC
TRBJ1-2	TRBV2	.	.	CASSDLQVYGYTF	TGTGCCAGCAGTGACTTACAGGTCTATGGCTACACCTTC
TRBJ2-1	TRBV27	.	.	CASSSAEGSYNEQFF	TGTGCCAGCAGTTCTGCGGAAGGCTCCTACAATGAGCAGTTCTTC
TRBJ2-1	TRBV11-2	.	TRBD2	CASSSRSRGGSYNEQFF	TGTGCCAGCAGCTCCCGTAGTCGGGGAGGGTCCTACAATGAGCAGTTCTTC
TRBJ2-1	TRBV15	.	TRBD2	CATRRESYNEQFF	TGTGCCACCCGGCGGGAGTCCTACAATGAGCAGTTCTTC
TRBJ2-7	TRBV7-5	.	.	CARSRDRDVAGNEQYF	TGTGCCAGAAGCAGAGACAGGGACGTAGCGGGAAACGAGCAGTACTTC
TRBJ1-4	TRBV7-9	.	.	CASSLEGPYNEKLFF	TGTGCCAGCAGCTTAGAGGGACCTTACAATGAAAAACTGTTTTTT
TRBJ2-1	TRBV7-8	once	.	CASGTDYNEQFF	TGTGCCAGCGGGACGGATTACAATGAGCAGTTCTTC
TRBJ2-2	TRBV5-6	once	.	CASSLSTGELFF	TGTGCCAGCAGCTTATCTACCGGGGAGCTGTTTTTT
TRBJ2-3	TRBV27	.	.	CASSWADTQYF	TGTGCCAGCAGTTGGGCAGATACGCAGTATTTT
TRBJ2-2	TRBV6-5	.	.	CASSYSFAGELFF	TGTGCCAGCAGTTACTCTTTTGCCGGGGAGCTGTTTTTT
TRBJ1-5	TRBV7-9	.	.	CASSLGRVGRNQPQHF	TGTGCCAGCAGCTTAGGGAGGGTAGGGAGGAATCAGCCCCAGCATTTT
TRBJ2-1	TRBV7-2	once	TRBD2	CASSLSAGNSYNEQFF	TGTGCCAGCAGCTTGTCAGCGGGAAACTCCTACAATGAGCAGTTCTTC
TRBJ2-2	TRBV7-9	.	TRBD2	CASSNSGRAKAGELFF	TGTGCCAGCAGCAATAGCGGGAGGGCCAAGGCCGGGGAGCTGTTTTTT
TRBJ2-2	TRBV18	.	TRBD1	CASSPPGQGTVGELFF	TGTGCCAGCTCACCCCCGGGACAGGGTACGGTCGGGGAGCTGTTTTTT
TRBJ2-1	TRBV10-3	.	TRBD1	CAISESISGQGYNEQFF	TGTGCCATCAGTGAGTCGATATCGGGACAGGGTTACAATGAGCAGTTCTTC
TRBJ2-1	TRBV5-4	.	TRBD1	CASSHRDRGPDEQFF	TGTGCCAGCAGCCACCGGGACAGGGGGCCGGATGAGCAGTTCTTC
TRBJ2-3	TRBV11-3	.	.	CASSLREGSGDTQYF	TGTGCCAGCAGCCTACGTGAAGGGTCGGGAGATACGCAGTATTTT
TRBJ2-7	TRBV29-1	.	TRBD1	CSVYGGTGGYEQYF	TGCAGCGTTTACGGCGGGACAGGGGGCTACGAGCAGTACTTC
TRBJ1-2	TRBV25-1	.	TRBD1	CASGPGTGMFLGYTF	TGTGCCAGCGGGCCCGGGACAGGGATGTTCCTTGGCTACACCTTC
TRBJ2-7	TRBV5-1	once	.	CASSSSPGASSYEQYF	TGCGCCAGCAGCTCATCCCCAGGGGCGAGCTCCTACGAGCAATACTTC
TRBJ2-1	TRBV6-5	.	.	CASSYSFGAAEQFF	TGTGCCAGCAGTTACTCCTTCGGAGCGGCTGAGCAGTTCTTC
TRBJ2-7	TRBV20-1	.	.	CSAWGGYEQYF	TGCAGTGCTTGGGGCGGGTACGAGCAGTACTTC
TRBJ2-7	TRBV4-1	.	TRBD2	CASSLQRPTSGFSYEQYF	TGCGCCAGCAGCCTCCAAAGGCCGACTAGCGGTTTCTCCTACGAGCAGTACTTC
TRBJ1-3	TRBV10-3	.	.	CAISDPLDRASGNTIYF	TGTGCCATCAGTGACCCCCTGGACCGGGCGTCTGGAAACACCATATATTTT
TRBJ1-2	TRBV5-6	few	.	CASSLEGQSHGYTF	TGTGCCAGCAGCTTGGAAGGACAGTCCCATGGCTACACCTTC
TRBJ2-5	TRBV13	.	TRBD2	CASSILAGEQETQYF	TGTGCCAGCAGCATCTTAGCGGGAGAACAAGAGACCCAGTACTTC
TRBJ2-7	TRBV6-5	.	.	CASSYSSAGHEQYF	TGTGCCAGCAGTTACTCCTCAGCAGGCCACGAGCAGTACTTC
TRBJ2-7	TRBV29-1	.	.	CSVEEGAAQNYEQYF	TGCAGCGTTGAAGAAGGGGCAGCCCAAAACTACGAGCAGTACTTC
TRBJ1-5	TRBV28	once	TRBD1	CASRLLGQGYSNQPQHF	TGTGCCAGCAGACTCTTGGGACAGGGATATAGCAATCAGCCCCAGCATTTT
TRBJ2-2	TRBV11-2	.	.	CASSLLSGGYTGELFF	TGTGCCAGCAGCTTACTTAGCGGCGGGTACACCGGGGAGCTGTTTTTT
TRBJ1-5	TRBV4-3	.	TRBD1	CASSQDPRGLEPQHF	TGCGCCAGCAGCCAAGATCCCAGGGGGCTGGAGCCCCAGCATTTT
TRBJ2-1	TRBV2	.	.	CASSATSNFYNEQFF	TGTGCCAGCAGTGCGACTAGTAATTTCTACAATGAGCAGTTCTTC
TRBJ2-3	TRBV29-1	.	.	CSVDTGAGGPDTQYF	TGCAGCGTGGATACAGGGGCCGGGGGCCCAGATACGCAGTATTTT